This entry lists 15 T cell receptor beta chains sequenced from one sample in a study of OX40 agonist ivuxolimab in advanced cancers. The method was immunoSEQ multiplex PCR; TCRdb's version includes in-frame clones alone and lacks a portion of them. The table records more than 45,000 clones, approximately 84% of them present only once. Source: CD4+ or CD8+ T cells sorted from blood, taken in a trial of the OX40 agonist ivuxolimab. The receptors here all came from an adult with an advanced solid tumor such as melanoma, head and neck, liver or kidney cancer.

DNA for the CDR3: TGCGCCAGCAGCGGCTCGGACACCCAAGAGACCCAGTACTTC. Protein: CASSGSDTQETQYF. The gene calls are TRBV4-1 and TRBJ2-5, with a tentative D call TRBD1 (5 bases). This CDR3 is 14 amino acids long. V gave up 5 bases and J gave up 1 base, with 11 bases separating them. CDR1 is MGHRA, CDR2 YSYEKL, per germline.

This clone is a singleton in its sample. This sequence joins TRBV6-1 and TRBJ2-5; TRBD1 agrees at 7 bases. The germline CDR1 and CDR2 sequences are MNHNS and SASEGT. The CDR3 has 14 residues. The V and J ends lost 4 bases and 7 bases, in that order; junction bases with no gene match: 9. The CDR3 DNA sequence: TGTGCCAGCAGTGCTGGGACAGCCTTGGGGACCCAGTACTTC. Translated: CASSAGTALGTQYF.

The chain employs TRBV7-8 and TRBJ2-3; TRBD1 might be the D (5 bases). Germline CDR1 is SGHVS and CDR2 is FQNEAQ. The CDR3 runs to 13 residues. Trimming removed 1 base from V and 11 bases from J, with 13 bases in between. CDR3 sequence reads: CASSLERGRLQYF. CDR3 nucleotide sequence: TGTGCCAGCAGCTTAGAAAGGGGTAGGCTGCAGTATTTT.

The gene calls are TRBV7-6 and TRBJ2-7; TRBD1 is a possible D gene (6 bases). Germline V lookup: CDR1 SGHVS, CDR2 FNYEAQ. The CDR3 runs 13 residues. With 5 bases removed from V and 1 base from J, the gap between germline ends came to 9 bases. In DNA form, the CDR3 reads TGTGCCAGCAGCCCGGACAGTTCCTACGAGCAGTACTTC. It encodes CASSPDSSYEQYF.

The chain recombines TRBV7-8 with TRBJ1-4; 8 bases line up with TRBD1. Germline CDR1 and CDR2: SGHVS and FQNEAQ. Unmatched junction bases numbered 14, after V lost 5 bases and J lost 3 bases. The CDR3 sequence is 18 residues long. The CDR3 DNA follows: TGTGCCAGCAGCCCCTCCCAGGGGGCCACCTCGGCTAATGAAAAACTGTTTTTT. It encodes CASSPSQGATSANEKLFF.

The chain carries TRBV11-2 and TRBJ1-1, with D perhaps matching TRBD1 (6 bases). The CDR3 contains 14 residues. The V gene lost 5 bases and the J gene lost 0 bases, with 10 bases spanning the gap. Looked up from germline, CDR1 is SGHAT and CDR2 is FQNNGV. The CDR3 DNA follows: TGTGCCAGCAGCATAAGGACAGTGAACACTGAAGCTTTCTTT. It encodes CASSIRTVNTEAFF. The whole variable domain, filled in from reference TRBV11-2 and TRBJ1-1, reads EAGVAQSPRYKIIEKRQSVAFWCNPISGHATLYWYQQILGQGPKLLIQFQNNGVVDDSQLPKDRFSAERLKGVDSTLKIQPAKLEDSAVYLCASSIRTVNTEAFFGQGTRLTVV.

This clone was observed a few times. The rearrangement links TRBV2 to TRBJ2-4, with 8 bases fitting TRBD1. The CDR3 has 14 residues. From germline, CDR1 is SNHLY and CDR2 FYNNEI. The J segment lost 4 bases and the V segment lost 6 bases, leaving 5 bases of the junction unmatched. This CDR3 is CASRQGGSKNIQYF. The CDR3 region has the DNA TGTGCCAGCAGACAGGGGGGAAGTAAAAACATTCAGTACTTC.

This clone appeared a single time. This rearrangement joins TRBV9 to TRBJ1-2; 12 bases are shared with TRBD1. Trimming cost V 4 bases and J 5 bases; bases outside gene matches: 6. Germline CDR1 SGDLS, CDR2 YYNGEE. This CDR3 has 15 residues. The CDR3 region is CASSFQGQGAYGYTF. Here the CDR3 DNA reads TGTGCCAGCAGCTTTCAGGGACAGGGGGCGTATGGCTACACCTTC. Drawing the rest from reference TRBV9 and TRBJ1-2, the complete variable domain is DSGVTQTPKHLITATGQRVTLRCSPRSGDLSVYWYQQSLDQGLQFLIQYYNGEERAKGNILERFSAQQFPDLHSELNLSSLELGDSALYFCASSFQGQGAYGYTFGSGTRLTVV.

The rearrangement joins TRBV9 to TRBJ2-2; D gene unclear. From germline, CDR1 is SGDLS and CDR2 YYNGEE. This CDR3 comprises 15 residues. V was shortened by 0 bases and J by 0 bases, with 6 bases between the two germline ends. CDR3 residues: CASSVVGTNTGELFF. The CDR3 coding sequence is TGTGCCAGCAGCGTAGTTGGAACGAACACCGGGGAGCTGTTTTTT.

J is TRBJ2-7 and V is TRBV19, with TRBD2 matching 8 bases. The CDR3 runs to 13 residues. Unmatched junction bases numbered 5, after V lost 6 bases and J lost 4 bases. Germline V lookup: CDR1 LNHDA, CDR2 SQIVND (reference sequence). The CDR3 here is CASRGGGRYEQYF. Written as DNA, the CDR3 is TGTGCCAGTAGGGGAGGCGGGAGGTACGAGCAGTACTTC.

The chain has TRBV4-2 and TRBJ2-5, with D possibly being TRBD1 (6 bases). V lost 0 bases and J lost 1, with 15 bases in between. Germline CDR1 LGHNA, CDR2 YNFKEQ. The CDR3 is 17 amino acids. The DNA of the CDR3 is TGTGCCAGCAGCCAAGATCGGACAGATCAATCCCAAGAGACCCAGTACTTC. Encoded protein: CASSQDRTDQSQETQYF.

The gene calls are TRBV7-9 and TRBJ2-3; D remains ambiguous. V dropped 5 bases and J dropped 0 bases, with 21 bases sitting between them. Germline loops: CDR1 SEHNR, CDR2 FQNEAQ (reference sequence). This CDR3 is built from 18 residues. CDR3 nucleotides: TGTGCCAGCAGCCTAGGGCGCCTCCGCAGATATAGCACAGATACGCAGTATTTT. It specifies CASSLGRLRRYSTDTQYF. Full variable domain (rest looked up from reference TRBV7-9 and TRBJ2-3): DTGVSQNPRHKITKRGQNVTFRCDPISEHNRLYWYRQTLGQGPEFLTYFQNEAQLEKSRLLSDRFSAERPKGSFSTLEIQRTEQGDSAMYLCASSLGRLRRYSTDTQYFGPGTRLTVL.

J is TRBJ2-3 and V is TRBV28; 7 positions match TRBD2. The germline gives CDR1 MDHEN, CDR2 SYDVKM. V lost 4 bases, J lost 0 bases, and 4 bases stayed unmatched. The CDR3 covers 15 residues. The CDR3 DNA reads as TGTGCCAGCAGTTGGCAGCGGGGTAGCACAGATACGCAGTATTTT. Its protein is CASSWQRGSTDTQYF.

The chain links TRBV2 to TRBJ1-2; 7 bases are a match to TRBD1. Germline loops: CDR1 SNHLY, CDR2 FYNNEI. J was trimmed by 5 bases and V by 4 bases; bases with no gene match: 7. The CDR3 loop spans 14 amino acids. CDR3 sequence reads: CASSVAQGVYGYTF. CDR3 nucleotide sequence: TGTGCCAGCAGTGTGGCGCAGGGGGTATATGGCTACACCTTC. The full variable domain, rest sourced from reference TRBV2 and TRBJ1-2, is EPEVTQTPSHQVTQMGQEVILRCVPISNHLYFYWYRQILGQKVEFLVSFYNNEISEKSEIFDDQFSVERPDGSNFTLKIRSTKLEDSAMYFCASSVAQGVYGYTFGSGTRLTVV.

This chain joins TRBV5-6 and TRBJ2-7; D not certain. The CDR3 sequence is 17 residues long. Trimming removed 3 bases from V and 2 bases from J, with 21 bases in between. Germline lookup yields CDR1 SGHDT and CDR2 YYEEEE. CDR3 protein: CASSSLGLGRVTYEQYF. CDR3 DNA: TGTGCCAGCAGCTCCCTCGGTCTTGGCCGTGTAACCTACGAGCAGTACTTC.